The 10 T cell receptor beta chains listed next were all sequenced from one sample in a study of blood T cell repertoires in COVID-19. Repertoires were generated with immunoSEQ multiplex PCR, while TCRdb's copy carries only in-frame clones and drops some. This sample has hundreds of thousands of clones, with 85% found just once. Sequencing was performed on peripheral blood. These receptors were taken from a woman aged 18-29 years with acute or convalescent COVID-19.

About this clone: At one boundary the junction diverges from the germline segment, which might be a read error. The CDR3 sequence is CASSVDRGFGETQYF. The CDR3 DNA sequence: TGTGCCAGTAGTGTAGACAGGGGATTTGGGGAGACCCAGTACTTC. The chain employs TRBV19 and TRBJ2-5; TRBD1 matches 8 bases. Per the germline V gene, CDR1 is LNHDA and CDR2 is SQIVND (reference sequence). The CDR3 is 15 amino acids.

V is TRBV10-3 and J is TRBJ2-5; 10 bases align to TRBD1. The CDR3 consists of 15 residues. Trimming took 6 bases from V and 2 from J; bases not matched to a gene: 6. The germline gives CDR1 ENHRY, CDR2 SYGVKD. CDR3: CAISSDRGQQETQYF. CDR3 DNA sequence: TGTGCCATCAGCTCCGACAGGGGGCAGCAAGAGACCCAGTACTTC.

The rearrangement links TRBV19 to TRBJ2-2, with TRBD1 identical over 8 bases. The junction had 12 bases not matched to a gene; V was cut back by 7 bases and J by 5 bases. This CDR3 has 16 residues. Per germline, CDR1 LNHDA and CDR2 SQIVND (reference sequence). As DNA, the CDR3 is TGTGCCAGTACCGTCGTCGGACAGGGAATTACCGGGGAGCTGTTTTTT. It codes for CASTVVGQGITGELFF.

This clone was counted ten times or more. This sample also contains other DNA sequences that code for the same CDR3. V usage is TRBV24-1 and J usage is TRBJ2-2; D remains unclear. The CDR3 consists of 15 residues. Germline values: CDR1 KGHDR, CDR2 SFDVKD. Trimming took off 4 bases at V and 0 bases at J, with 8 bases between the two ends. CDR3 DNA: TGTGCCACCAGTGAGGGTGACACGAACACCGGGGAGCTGTTTTTT. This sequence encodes CATSEGDTNTGELFF.

The CDR3 reads CASSWYRGKGTGELFF. In nucleotides, the CDR3 is TGTGCCAGCAGTTGGTACAGGGGGAAAGGGACCGGGGAGCTGTTTTTT. V is TRBV27 and J is TRBJ2-2, with 8 nucleotides matching TRBD1. V shed 4 bases and J 5 bases; nucleotides not matched to a gene: 9. In germline, CDR1 is MNHEY, CDR2 SMNVEV (reference sequence). The CDR3 totals 16 residues.

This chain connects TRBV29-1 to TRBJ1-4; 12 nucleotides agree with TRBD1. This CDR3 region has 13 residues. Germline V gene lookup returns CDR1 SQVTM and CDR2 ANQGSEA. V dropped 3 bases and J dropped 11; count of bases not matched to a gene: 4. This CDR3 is CSVEGQGAAKLFF. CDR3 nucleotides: TGCAGCGTTGAGGGACAGGGGGCGGCCAAACTGTTTTTT. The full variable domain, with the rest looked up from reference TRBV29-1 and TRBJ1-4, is SAVISQKPSRDICQRGTSLTIQCQVDSQVTMMFWYRQQPGQSLTLIATANQGSEATYESGFVIDKFPISRPNLTFSTLTVSNMSPEDSSIYLCSVEGQGAAKLFFGSGTQLSVL.

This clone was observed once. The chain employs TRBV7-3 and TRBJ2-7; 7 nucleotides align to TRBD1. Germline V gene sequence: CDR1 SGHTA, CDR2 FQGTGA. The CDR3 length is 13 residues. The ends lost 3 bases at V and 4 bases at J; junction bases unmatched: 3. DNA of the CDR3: TGTGCCAGCAGCTTCGAACAGGGGTACGAGCAGTACTTC. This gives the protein CASSFEQGYEQYF.

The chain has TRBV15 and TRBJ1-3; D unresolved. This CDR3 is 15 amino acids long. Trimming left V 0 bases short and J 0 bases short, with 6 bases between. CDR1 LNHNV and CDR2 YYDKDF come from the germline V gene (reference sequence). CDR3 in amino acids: CATSRDGISGNTIYF. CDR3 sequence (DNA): TGTGCCACCAGCAGAGACGGTATCTCTGGAAACACCATATATTTT.

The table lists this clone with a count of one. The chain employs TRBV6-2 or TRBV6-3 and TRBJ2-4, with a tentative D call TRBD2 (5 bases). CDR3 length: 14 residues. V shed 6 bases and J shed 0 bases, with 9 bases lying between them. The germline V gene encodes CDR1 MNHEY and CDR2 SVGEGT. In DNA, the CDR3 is TGTGCCAGCAGCCGGACTGAAGCCAAAAACATTCAGTACTTC. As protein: CASSRTEAKNIQYF.

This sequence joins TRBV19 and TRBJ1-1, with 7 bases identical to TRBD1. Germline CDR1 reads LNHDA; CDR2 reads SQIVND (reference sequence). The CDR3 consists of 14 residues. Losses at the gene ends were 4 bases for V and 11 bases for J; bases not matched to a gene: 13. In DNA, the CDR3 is TGTGCCAGTAGTACCGGGACAGCCCTGAGAGCGGCTTTCTTT. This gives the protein CASSTGTALRAAFF.